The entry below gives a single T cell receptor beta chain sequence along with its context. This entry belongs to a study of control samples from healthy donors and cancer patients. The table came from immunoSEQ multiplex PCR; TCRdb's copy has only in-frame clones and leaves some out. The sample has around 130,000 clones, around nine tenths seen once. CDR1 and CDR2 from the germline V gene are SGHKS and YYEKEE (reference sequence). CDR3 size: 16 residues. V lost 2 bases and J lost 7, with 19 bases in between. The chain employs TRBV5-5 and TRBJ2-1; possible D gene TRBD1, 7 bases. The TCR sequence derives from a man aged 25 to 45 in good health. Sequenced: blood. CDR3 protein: CASSFLEGQGENEQFF. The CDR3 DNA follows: TGTGCCAGCAGCTTTCTGGAGGGGCAGGGGGAGAATGAGCAGTTCTTC.